This TCR beta chain emerged from a study of shared clonotypes between healthy human individuals. CD45RO-negative cells were positively selected for CCR7, leaving out terminally differentiated effector memory CD45RA+ cells. As handled by the study authors: Sequence data from immunoSEQ were junction-only and lacked quality scores; consequently, filtering differed. The repertoire was sequenced with immunoSEQ multiplex PCR; TCRdb's copy has only in-frame clones and lacks some. V and J calls and clone size come straight from that table; D and trimming were deduced from the DNA. Of around 2.1 million clones in the sample, about 93% were seen once. Germline lookup yields CDR1 LNHDA and CDR2 SQIVND (reference sequence). CDR3 length: 15 residues. Losses at the gene ends were 7 bases for V and 1 base for J; bases not matched to a gene: 8.

The J gene is TRBJ1-1, the V gene TRBV19; 8 bases are shared with TRBD1. The TCR originated in a man between 18 and 35 years old in good health. Some clones in this sample may be carry-over from other donors' samples. Specimen: naive CD8+ T cells from PBMCs. Written as DNA, the CDR3 is TGTGCCAGTATCGAACCCGGACAGGGGAACACTGAAGCTTTCTTT. Its protein product is CASIEPGQGNTEAFF.